Included here is one T cell receptor (beta chain) sequence, with context. Its antigen is currently unknown. An end of the junction does not agree with germline; a read error may underlie this. The CDR3 sequence is 14 residues long. Looked up from germline, CDR1 is SGDLS and CDR2 is YYNGEE. Genomic DNA templated the TCR beta VDJ and CDR3 profiling. TCRdb redid the calling of the reads with MiXCR, one entry per CDR3 protein. The sample includes more than 150,000 distinct CDR3 sequences, less than 60% of them seen just once. This entry is derived from a study of CD8+CD57+ T cells in acquired aplastic anemia. Study overall: An average of approximately 3.2 ug of DNA was obtained from sorted CD4+ and CD8+ cells. Regarding the study as a whole: No significant patient-versus-control difference appeared in CD8+ Simpson's diversity. The same twenty-nine CD8+ CDR3 sequences occurred in patients and in controls.

Patients who underwent sequencing had shown CD8+CD57+ cell expansion by flow cytometry. Patients had received no therapy at the time of blood sampling. The specimen was sorted CD4+, CD8+, or CD8+CD57+ T cells (not recorded which) from PBMCs. The V gene is TRBV9, the J gene TRBJ1-1; no definite D call. The clonotype originates from a human donor with aplastic anemia. DNA of the CDR3: TGTGTCAGCAGCGTAGGTCTCTCGAACACTGAAGCTTTCTTT. Translation gives CVSSVGLSNTEAFF.